Following are 26 T cell receptor beta chains from one sample sequenced in a study of shared clonotypes between healthy human individuals. Generated by immunoSEQ multiplex PCR, the TCRdb table keeps only in-frame clones and is missing some. Among under 1 million clones, roughly 96% were seen once, and the ten largest hold less than 0.25%. Cells designated naive CD8 were CD45RO-negative and were positively selected for CCR7, with terminally differentiated effector memory CD45RA+ cells excluded. Sequences were obtained from naive CD8+ T cells sorted from blood. The receptor set was obtained from a man aged 30 to 39 in good health.

The chain carries TRBV29-1 and TRBJ1-1, with a possible D match to TRBD1 (5 bases). CDR1 is SQVTM and CDR2 is ANQGSEA in the germline V gene. The V gene lost 4 bases and the J gene lost 7 bases, with 13 bases spanning the gap. The CDR3 runs 12 residues. The CDR3 DNA reads as TGCAGCGTTGCAGGGAATGGGGTTGAAGCTTTCTTT. Its protein product is CSVAGNGVEAFF.

The chain links TRBV9 to TRBJ2-7; 7 bases agree with TRBD2. Germline V gives CDR1 SGDLS, CDR2 YYNGEE. The CDR3 has 19 residues. V trimming: 0 bases; J trimming: 0 bases; junction bases outside the gene matches: 15. The CDR3 reads CASSVDASGGSLSSYEQYF. The CDR3 region has the DNA TGTGCCAGCAGCGTAGATGCGTCGGGAGGAAGCCTAAGCTCCTACGAGCAGTACTTC.

In its sample, this clone was seen once. The V gene is TRBV18, the J gene TRBJ2-1; 12 bases line up with TRBD1. This CDR3 region has 17 residues. Germline loops: CDR1 KGHSH, CDR2 LQKENI. Trimming removed 6 bases from V and 5 bases from J; junction bases left unmatched: 11. The CDR3, as DNA: TGTGCCAGCTCCCCCGCCGGGTGGGACAGGGGGCACAATGAGCAGTTCTTC. This gives the protein CASSPAGWDRGHNEQFF.

The chain recombines TRBV10-3 with TRBJ2-7; D is possibly TRBD1 (5 bases). The V and J ends lost 3 bases and 5 bases respectively, with 14 bases between them. Germline CDR1 reads ENHRY; CDR2 reads SYGVKD. The CDR3 consists of 14 residues. The DNA of the CDR3 is TGTGCCATCAGTGATCCAGGGATGGGGAACGAGCAGTACTTC. Encoded protein: CAISDPGMGNEQYF.

This chain joins TRBV6-5 and TRBJ1-3; no reliable D call. Looked up from germline, CDR1 is MNHEY and CDR2 is SVGAGI. Trimming pared 6 bases from V and 0 bases from J, leaving 9 bases between. This CDR3 has 14 amino acids. CDR3 bases: TGTGCCAGCAGGGGAGACTACTCTGGAAACACCATATATTTT. Protein sequence: CASRGDYSGNTIYF.

Points on this clone: The same CDR3 arises from other DNA sequences in this sample as well. This sequence joins TRBV11-3 and TRBJ2-1; 7 bases align to TRBD2. V was clipped by 4 bases and J by 7 bases; unmatched bases: 4. CDR1 SGHNT and CDR2 YENEEA come from the germline V gene. CDR3 length: 13 amino acids. CDR3 loop: CASSSLGGNEQFF. DNA of the CDR3: TGTGCCAGCAGCTCCCTGGGGGGGAATGAGCAGTTCTTC.

The chain has TRBV29-1 and TRBJ2-7; D is possibly TRBD2 (7 bases). CDR1 and CDR2 (germline): SQVTM, ANQGSEA. CDR3 size: 15 residues. The V gene lost 0 bases and the J gene lost 5 bases, with 17 bases spanning the gap. The CDR3 sequence is CSVEDRGGARDEQYF. The CDR3 DNA reads as TGCAGCGTTGAAGATCGTGGGGGGGCAAGGGACGAGCAGTACTTC.

The chain has TRBV4-3 and TRBJ2-1; D call uncertain. V shed 0 bases and J shed 4 bases, with 16 bases lying between them. Germline values: CDR1 LGHNA, CDR2 YSLEER. CDR3 length: 17 amino acids. The CDR3, as DNA: TGCGCCAGCAGCCAAGATTTTCCGGACGGCAAATACAATGAGCAGTTCTTC. Its protein product is CASSQDFPDGKYNEQFF.

The rearrangement joins TRBV20-1 to TRBJ2-5; D is unclear. Per the germline V gene, CDR1 is DFQATT and CDR2 is SNEGSKA (reference sequence). The CDR3 length is 11 residues. Trimming pared 6 bases from V and 10 bases from J, leaving 15 bases between. CDR3 nucleotides: TGCAGTGCCAGATTTGAATGGGTCCAGTACTTC. Translated, it gives CSARFEWVQYF.

The V and J genes are TRBV7-8 and TRBJ2-2; TRBD1 agrees at 7 bases. The CDR3 runs to 18 residues. Germline values: CDR1 SGHVS, CDR2 FQNEAQ. Losses at the gene ends were 4 bases for V and 5 bases for J; bases not matched to a gene: 16. CDR3 loop: CASSSKPGQATFTGELFF. The CDR3 DNA reads as TGTGCCAGCAGCTCTAAACCTGGACAGGCTACGTTTACCGGGGAGCTGTTTTTT.

The chain couples TRBV29-1 to TRBJ2-3, with D perhaps matching TRBD1 or TRBD2 (7 bases each). Germline CDR1 reads SQVTM; CDR2 reads ANQGSEA. CDR3 length: 14 amino acids. Deletions cut 6 bases from V and 4 bases from J, with 17 bases between. The chain's CDR3 is CSVTSGGVADTQYF. The CDR3, as DNA: TGCAGCGTGACGTCAGGGGGGGTGGCAGATACGCAGTATTTT.

The chain recombines TRBV7-9 with TRBJ2-3; D remains unclear. V gave up 4 bases and J gave up 3 bases, with 8 bases separating them. The V gene's germline CDR1 is SEHNR and CDR2 FQNEAQ (reference sequence). This CDR3 has 13 amino acids. CDR3 in amino acids: CASSSPVTDTQYF. The CDR3 coding sequence is TGTGCCAGCAGCTCCCCAGTTACAGATACGCAGTATTTT.

This clone was counted only a few times. The chain couples TRBV7-9 to TRBJ2-2; tentatively, D is TRBD1 (5 bases). The length of the CDR3 is 14 residues. The germline gives CDR1 SEHNR, CDR2 FQNEAQ (reference sequence). The ends were cut back, 5 bases at V and 6 bases at J, with 13 bases in the middle. CDR3 DNA: TGTGCCAGCAGCCCGCCCAGGGAAGCCGGGGAGCTGTTTTTT. Encoded protein: CASSPPREAGELFF.

J is TRBJ2-7 and V is TRBV11-2; the D is unclear. CDR1 and CDR2 from the germline V gene are SGHAT and FQNNGV. The length of the CDR3 is 14 residues. V shed 5 bases and J shed 3 bases, with 14 bases lying between them. The CDR3 DNA sequence: TGTGCCAGCAGCCCCCAGAAATTCCGCTACGAGCAGTACTTC. The encoded protein is CASSPQKFRYEQYF.

The chain recombines TRBV11-2 with TRBJ2-7, with D perhaps matching TRBD1 (7 bases). V gave up 3 bases and J gave up 4 bases, with 13 bases separating them. Germline-derived CDR1 and CDR2 are SGHAT and FQNNGV. The CDR3 contains 14 residues. CDR3 region: CASSFGAGQYEQYF. DNA for the CDR3: TGTGCCAGCAGCTTCGGCGCGGGACAGTACGAGCAGTACTTC.

This chain links TRBV7-7 with TRBJ1-1; 9 nucleotides agree with TRBD1. Germline CDR1 SSHAT, CDR2 FNYEAQ (reference sequence). The V and J ends lost 5 bases and 8 bases, in that order; junction bases with no gene match: 6. The CDR3 is 13 amino acids. The CDR3 region has the DNA TGTGCCAGCAGCATCGGACAGGGGAAAGAAGCTTTCTTT. This codes for CASSIGQGKEAFF.

Notes on this clone: The sample carries other DNA sequences with the same CDR3. The chain carries TRBV27 and TRBJ2-3; no clear D. The CDR3 totals 12 residues. Germline lookup yields CDR1 MNHEY and CDR2 SMNVEV (reference sequence). Trimming removed 5 bases from V and 6 bases from J, with 9 bases in between. The CDR3 region is CASSPLSDTQYF. In DNA form, the CDR3 reads TGTGCCAGCAGTCCTTTGTCGGATACGCAGTATTTT.

V is TRBV7-6 and J is TRBJ2-3; 13 nucleotides agree with TRBD2. V trimming: 1 base; J trimming: 2 bases; junction bases outside the gene matches: 6. Germline values: CDR1 SGHVS, CDR2 FNYEAQ. CDR3 length: 18 amino acids. CDR3 residues: CASSLGLAGGRDTDTQYF. CDR3 DNA sequence: TGTGCCAGCAGCTTAGGACTAGCGGGAGGCCGAGACACAGATACGCAGTATTTT.

The chain couples TRBV7-9 to TRBJ1-2; no clear D. This CDR3 spans 16 amino acids. Germline V gene lookup returns CDR1 SEHNR and CDR2 FQNEAQ (reference sequence). V lost 4 bases, J lost 0 bases, and 15 bases lay in between. CDR3: CASSSDGVVPNYGYTF. CDR3 coding DNA: TGTGCCAGCAGCTCCGACGGAGTGGTACCTAACTATGGCTACACCTTC. The whole variable domain, remainder taken from reference TRBV7-9 and TRBJ1-2, is DTGVSQNPRHKITKRGQNVTFRCDPISEHNRLYWYRQTLGQGPEFLTYFQNEAQLEKSRLLSDRFSAERPKGSFSTLEIQRTEQGDSAMYLCASSSDGVVPNYGYTFGSGTRLTVV.

This chain connects TRBV27 to TRBJ1-2; possible D gene TRBD1, 6 bases. Germline assignment: CDR1 MNHEY and CDR2 SMNVEV (reference sequence). V was shortened by 2 bases and J by 6 bases, with 16 bases between the two germline ends. The CDR3 runs to 15 residues. This CDR3 is CASSLVIGQINGYTF. Here the CDR3 DNA reads TGTGCCAGCAGTTTAGTTATAGGACAGATCAATGGCTACACCTTC.

V gene TRBV5-1 combines with J gene TRBJ2-1; D remains unclear. The CDR3 consists of 12 residues. The germline V gene encodes CDR1 SGHRS and CDR2 YFSETQ. V lost 0 bases, J lost 10 bases, and 8 bases lay in between. The CDR3 region is CASSLGQDEQFF. CDR3 nucleotides: TGCGCCAGCAGCTTGGGCCAGGACGAGCAGTTCTTC.

The gene calls are TRBV5-4 and TRBJ1-4, with TRBD1 identical over 9 bases. Germline V gene lookup returns CDR1 SGHNT and CDR2 YYREEE (reference sequence). J lost 4 bases, V lost 5 bases, and 12 bases had no gene match. CDR3 length: 17 residues. CDR3 protein: CASSSTGTGFLNEKLFF. DNA for the CDR3: TGTGCCAGCAGTTCGACCGGGACAGGGTTTCTTAATGAAAAACTGTTTTTT.

The chain recombines TRBV27 with TRBJ2-2; 7 bases line up with TRBD1. V shed 11 bases, J shed 2 bases, and the junction held 8 bases outside the gene matches. The CDR3 consists of 14 residues. In germline, CDR1 is MNHEY, CDR2 SMNVEV (reference sequence). CDR3 sequence reads: CAAGQVSNTGELFF. The CDR3 bases are TGTGCCGCCGGACAGGTATCTAACACCGGGGAGCTGTTTTTT.

The V and J genes are TRBV27 and TRBJ2-3; no reliable D call. Germline CDR1 MNHEY, CDR2 SMNVEV (reference sequence). Trimming pared 5 bases from V and 2 bases from J, leaving 17 bases between. The CDR3 is 16 amino acids. The CDR3 sequence is CASSPWEVGYTDTQYF. DNA of the CDR3: TGTGCCAGCAGTCCCTGGGAAGTGGGCTACACAGATACGCAGTATTTT.

The V gene is TRBV12-5, the J gene TRBJ2-1; D remains unclear. The CDR3 sequence is 12 residues long. Trimming removed 3 bases from V and 3 bases from J, with 3 bases in between. The germline V gene has CDR1 LGHNT and CDR2 FRNRAP. CDR3: CASGFRYNEQFF. The CDR3 DNA sequence: TGTGCTAGTGGTTTTCGCTACAATGAGCAGTTCTTC.

The V gene is TRBV7-8, the J gene TRBJ2-7; D unclear. With 0 bases removed from V and 0 bases from J, the gap between germline ends came to 9 bases. CDR1 SGHVS and CDR2 FQNEAQ come from the germline V gene. CDR3 size: 15 residues. The CDR3 DNA reads TGTGCCAGCAGCTTAGCTTCAGGCTACTCCTACGAGCAGTACTTC. This sequence encodes CASSLASGYSYEQYF. The whole variable domain, filled in from reference TRBV7-8 and TRBJ2-7, reads GAGVSQSPRYKVAKRGQDVALRCDPISGHVSLFWYQQALGQGPEFLTYFQNEAQLDKSGLPSDRFFAERPEGSVSTLKIQRTQQEDSAVYLCASSLASGYSYEQYFGPGTRLTVT.